The TCR beta chain described here comes from a study of T cells in Graves' hyperthyroidism and ophthalmopathy. Study-wide points: Blood shared most expanded thyroid clonotypes above 0.001.

The CDR3 length is 17 residues. The germline V gene encodes CDR1 SNHLY and CDR2 FYNNEI. Trimming pared 6 bases from V and 0 bases from J, leaving 19 bases between. No ophthalmopathy progression within 18 months constituted stable Graves' hyperthyroidism. Criteria for exclusion of patients were uncontrolled infection, other autoimmune disease, pregnancy or lactation. TCR beta CDR3 region amplification was performed from RNA transcripts. First-round RT-PCR with HTBI primers amplified the TCR CDR3 region. TCRdb processed the multiplex PCR reads anew with MiXCR; each CDR3 protein has one entry. The sample lists around 500,000 distinct CDR3 sequences; around 15% were seen once. This clonotype was counted ten times or more. The antigen is unknown.

Sequencing was performed on blood. The V and J genes are TRBV2 and TRBJ2-3; D may be TRBD2 (5 bases). The clonotype comes from a woman between 40 and 50 years old with Graves' hyperthyroidism. The CDR3 DNA sequence: TGTGCCAGCAGGGCCCCTGGAGCGGCCCCTAGCACAGATACGCAGTATTTT. Amino acids: CASRAPGAAPSTDTQYF.